What follows are 32 T cell receptor beta chains derived from one specimen sequenced in a study of human T cells and chemical hapten exposure. TCRdb reanalysed the RACE reads using MiXCR and keeps one entry per CDR3 protein. This table holds roughly 260,000 distinct CDR3 sequences, approximately 8.6% found once. Time point specified: pre-sensitization, week 0. The treatment denotes: therapeutic diphenylcyclopropenone sensitization with weekly scalp DPC. Sample: whole blood, taken in connection with sensitization to the hapten diphenylcyclopropenone (DPC). The receptors come from a woman aged 40 to 50 with alopecia areata. Some clones in this sample may be carry-over from other donors' samples.

This clonotype came up many times. This chain connects TRBV28 to TRBJ1-6; perhaps TRBD1 as D (5 bases). This CDR3 has 15 amino acids. Germline assignment: CDR1 MDHEN and CDR2 SYDVKM. V dropped 3 bases and J dropped 0 bases, with 6 bases sitting between them. The CDR3 region is CASSFDSSYNSPLHF. CDR3 coding DNA: TGTGCCAGCAGTTTCGACAGCTCCTATAATTCACCCCTCCACTTT.

The rearrangement links TRBV6-5 to TRBJ2-1, with 13 bases aligning to TRBD2. CDR3 length: 16 amino acids. Trimming cost V 2 bases and J 10 bases; bases outside gene matches: 8. CDR1 and CDR2 (germline): MNHEY, SVGAGI. CDR3 amino acids: CASSYRRTSGSSEQFF. In DNA, the CDR3 is TGTGCCAGCAGTTACCGGCGGACTAGCGGGAGCAGCGAGCAGTTCTTC.

The gene calls are TRBV7-2 and TRBJ2-1, with 8 bases lining up with TRBD1. The V gene's germline CDR1 is SGHTA and CDR2 FQGNSA. The CDR3 covers 16 residues. V lost 2 bases to trimming and J lost 8 bases; unmatched junction nucleotides: 11. This CDR3 reads CASSLRTGRKGYEQFF. CDR3 bases: TGTGCCAGCAGCTTACGGACAGGGAGAAAGGGATATGAGCAGTTCTTC.

This clonotype was detected a few times. V is TRBV28 and J is TRBJ1-5; tentatively, D is TRBD1 (5 bases). Deletions cut 7 bases from V and 4 bases from J, with 17 bases between. The CDR3 is made up of 15 amino acids. Germline V gene lookup returns CDR1 MDHEN and CDR2 SYDVKM. CDR3 DNA: TGTGCCAGCACCGAGTGGGGGTACGGGAATCAGCCCCAGCATTTT. It is translated as CASTEWGYGNQPQHF.

This clonotype was seen a few times. The chain recombines TRBV25-1 with TRBJ1-2; 10 bases match TRBD1. V shed 3 bases, J shed 3 bases, and the junction held 7 bases outside the gene matches. CDR3 length equals 16 residues. Germline assignment: CDR1 MGHDK and CDR2 SYGVNS. Here the CDR3 reads CASSDRGTGADYGYTF. CDR3 sequence (DNA): TGTGCCAGCAGTGATAGAGGGACAGGGGCGGACTATGGCTACACCTTC.

The V gene is TRBV4-3, the J gene TRBJ2-7; D may be TRBD1 or TRBD2 (6 bases each). Germline values: CDR1 LGHNA, CDR2 YSLEER. This CDR3 is 16 amino acids long. Trimming left V 7 bases short and J 2 bases short, with 21 bases between. CDR3 loop: CASTRQEGGRAYEQYF. The CDR3 DNA reads TGCGCCAGCACCAGACAGGAGGGGGGACGGGCCTACGAGCAGTACTTC.

This clonotype was counted between two and nine times. V usage is TRBV6-5 and J usage is TRBJ1-6; 7 bases agree with TRBD1. The CDR3 is 17 residues long. CDR1 and CDR2 (germline): MNHEY, SVGAGI. J gave up 0 bases and V 6 bases, and 8 bases lay outside the gene matches. The CDR3 spells CASSPAGDSSYNSPLHF. The CDR3 DNA reads as TGTGCCAGCAGCCCCGCGGGGGACAGCTCCTATAATTCACCCCTCCACTTT.

This clonotype came up many times. The rearrangement uses TRBV12-3 or TRBV12-4 and TRBJ2-3; the D is unclear. Trimming took 6 bases from V and 6 from J, leaving 4 bases between them. The CDR3 loop spans 10 amino acids. CDR3 coding DNA: TGTGCCAGCAGGGGTGATACGCAGTATTTT. As protein: CASRGDTQYF.

This clonotype showed up many times. Here the CDR3 DNA reads TGTGCCATCGAGACAGATAGCAATCAGCCCCAGCATTTT. Translation gives CAIETDSNQPQHF. The rearrangement uses TRBV10-3 and TRBJ1-5; D is possibly TRBD1 (5 bases). The CDR3 loop spans 13 amino acids. Germline assignment: CDR1 ENHRY and CDR2 SYGVKD. V was pared by 8 bases and J by 0 bases, with 8 bases between.

A few counts support this clonotype. The J gene is TRBJ2-7, the V gene TRBV27; D uncertain. Germline V gene sequence: CDR1 MNHEY, CDR2 SMNVEV (reference sequence). This CDR3 region has 15 residues. Trimming removed 5 bases at V and 5 bases at J, with 19 bases between. The CDR3 is CASSIGSSLSHEQYF. In DNA form, the CDR3 reads TGTGCCAGCAGTATCGGGTCTTCCCTGAGTCACGAGCAGTACTTC.

About this clonotype itself: At one boundary the junction diverges from the germline segment, which might be a read error. The gene calls are TRBV12-3 or TRBV12-4 and TRBJ1-1; 7 bases align to TRBD1. This CDR3 is built from 15 residues. The CDR3 reads CANSFKGAGSTEAFF. The CDR3 region has the DNA TGTGCCAACAGTTTCAAGGGGGCAGGGAGCACTGAAGCTTTCTTT.

This clonotype has only a few counts. The chain recombines TRBV6-6 with TRBJ2-7; possible D gene TRBD1, 5 bases. CDR1 is MNHNY and CDR2 is SVGAGI in the germline V gene (reference sequence). The CDR3 runs to 14 residues. Trimming stripped 0 bases from V and 4 bases from J, with 10 bases between. This chain's CDR3 is CASSYSQGGYEQYF. The CDR3 region has the DNA TGTGCCAGCAGTTACTCGCAGGGTGGGTACGAGCAGTACTTC.

This clonotype was observed a handful of times. The genes are TRBV5-1 and TRBJ2-6, with 10 bases aligning to TRBD1. With 5 bases clipped from V and 2 bases from J, the junction kept 10 bases outside the gene matches. CDR3 length: 18 residues. Per germline, CDR1 SGHRS and CDR2 YFSETQ. The CDR3 sequence is CASSSPRDRGTGANVLTF. CDR3 DNA sequence: TGCGCCAGCAGTTCGCCCCGGGACAGGGGAACTGGGGCCAACGTCCTGACTTTC.

This clonotype has only a few counts. The chain is built from TRBV20-1 and TRBJ2-7, with D tentatively TRBD1 or TRBD2 (5 bases each). Germline V gene sequence: CDR1 DFQATT, CDR2 SNEGSKA (reference sequence). The V end lost 2 bases, the J end lost 0 bases, and 8 bases lay between the germline ends. This CDR3 is 13 amino acids long. CDR3 sequence reads: CSARLGVSYEQYF. The DNA of the CDR3 is TGCAGTGCTAGATTGGGGGTCTCCTACGAGCAGTACTTC.

This clonotype was observed a few times. The V call is TRBV7-2, the J call TRBJ1-1; D gene unclear. The germline gives CDR1 SGHTA, CDR2 FQGNSA. Deletions cut 0 bases from V and 0 bases from J, with 11 bases between. The CDR3 totals 16 residues. This CDR3 is CASSLANRKLNTEAFF. In DNA form, the CDR3 reads TGTGCCAGCAGCTTAGCGAACCGAAAATTGAACACTGAAGCTTTCTTT.

The rearrangement links TRBV7-8 to TRBJ2-7, with 9 bases identical to TRBD2. V lost 6 bases to trimming and J lost 6 bases; unmatched junction nucleotides: 15. This CDR3 contains 16 residues. Germline V lookup: CDR1 SGHVS, CDR2 FQNEAQ. The CDR3 DNA reads TGTGCCAGCAGTCCACTCCGGTTGGCTAGCGGGACCGAGCAGTACTTC. Its translation: CASSPLRLASGTEQYF. Looking up the rest from reference TRBV7-8 and TRBJ2-7 gives the full variable domain: GAGVSQSPRYKVAKRGQDVALRCDPISGHVSLFWYQQALGQGPEFLTYFQNEAQLDKSGLPSDRFFAERPEGSVSTLKIQRTQQEDSAVYLCASSPLRLASGTEQYFGPGTRLTVT.

This clonotype was observed a handful of times. The J gene is TRBJ2-4, the V gene TRBV6-6, with D uncertain. From germline, CDR1 is MNHNY and CDR2 SVGAGI (reference sequence). V lost 2 bases and J 0 bases, leaving 2 bases between the germline ends. This CDR3 spans 13 amino acids. The CDR3 DNA is TGTGCCAGCAGTTACACAGCCAAAAACATTCAGTACTTC. This sequence encodes CASSYTAKNIQYF.

This chain joins TRBV2 and TRBJ2-5; tentatively, D is TRBD1 (6 bases). The CDR3 is 16 amino acids. The V end was cut by 6 bases, the J end by 4 bases, with 21 bases between. Looked up from germline, CDR1 is SNHLY and CDR2 is FYNNEI. As DNA, the CDR3 is TGTGCCAGCAGGGACCCCTCCAAGGGGGTAGCAGAGACCCAGTACTTC. Translation: CASRDPSKGVAETQYF.

This clonotype was counted only a few times. The rearrangement links TRBV28 to TRBJ2-6; weak D call: TRBD2 (6 bases). Germline CDR1 is MDHEN and CDR2 is SYDVKM. This CDR3 comprises 16 residues. The ends were cut back, 5 bases at V and 8 bases at J, with 19 bases in the middle. The CDR3 nucleotides are TGTGCCAGCAGTCCCTCCGGGACTTCCAACTCCAACGTCCTGACTTTC. It codes for CASSPSGTSNSNVLTF.

This clonotype was seen a handful of times. The gene calls are TRBV7-2 and TRBJ2-7, with TRBD1 matching 8 bases. This CDR3 is built from 15 residues. The V gene's germline CDR1 is SGHTA and CDR2 FQGNSA. Trimming at V came to 5 bases and at J to 6 bases, leaving 12 bases not matched to a gene. CDR3 amino acids: CASSARPTGVSEQYF. The CDR3 region has the DNA TGTGCCAGCAGCGCTCGGCCGACAGGGGTAAGCGAGCAGTACTTC.

This clonotype was found a few times. The V call is TRBV12-3 or TRBV12-4, the J call TRBJ2-1, with TRBD2 matching 7 bases. Germline trimming cut 4 bases from V and 7 bases from J; bases unmatched to any gene: 1. The CDR3 runs to 12 residues. CDR3 DNA sequence: TGTGCCAGCAGTTGGCGGGAGAATGAGCAGTTCTTC. Translated: CASSWRENEQFF.

The rearrangement links TRBV3-1 to TRBJ1-4, with 9 bases fitting TRBD1. After removal of 1 base from V and 11 bases from J, the junction contained 5 bases not matched to a gene. The CDR3 consists of 14 residues. Germline V CDR1 and CDR2: LGHDT, YNNKEL (reference sequence). DNA of the CDR3: TGTGCCAGCAGCCAAGCGGGACAGGGTGTGAAACTGTTTTTT. Translating it yields CASSQAGQGVKLFF.

This clonotype was observed a few times. This rearrangement joins TRBV12-3 or TRBV12-4 to TRBJ1-5; a possible D gene is TRBD1 (6 bases). V was pared by 6 bases and J by 7 bases, with 19 bases between. This CDR3 has 15 amino acids. Here the CDR3 reads CASSTGGPLTQPQHF. The DNA of the CDR3 is TGTGCCAGCAGCACCGGGGGGCCTTTAACGCAGCCCCAGCATTTT.

This clonotype came up a few times. This chain uses TRBV4-2 with TRBJ2-6, with D possibly TRBD1 on 6 matching bases. This CDR3 contains 18 residues. Germline V CDR1 and CDR2: LGHNA, YNFKEQ. V lost 2 bases to trimming and J lost 0 bases, with 14 bases between them. Here the CDR3 reads CASSQLQQGSSGANVLTF. CDR3 DNA: TGTGCCAGCAGCCAACTTCAGCAGGGGAGCTCTGGGGCCAACGTCCTGACTTTC.

This clonotype was found a few times. As DNA, the CDR3 is TGTGCCAGCAGCCCACAGGGACTAGCGGGTAGCACAGATACGCAGTATTTT. The encoded protein is CASSPQGLAGSTDTQYF. This chain links TRBV7-9 with TRBJ2-3, with TRBD2 identical over 12 bases. Germline CDR1 reads SEHNR; CDR2 reads FQNEAQ (reference sequence). J was trimmed by 0 bases and V by 5 bases; bases with no gene match: 6. The CDR3 is 17 residues long.

The CDR3: CASSPYRVSNEQFF. As DNA, the CDR3 is TGTGCCAGCAGCCCGTACAGGGTGTCGAATGAGCAGTTCTTC. The J gene is TRBJ2-1, the V gene TRBV7-2, with a tentative D call TRBD1 (6 bases). The germline gives CDR1 SGHTA, CDR2 FQGNSA. V was trimmed by 5 bases and J by 7 bases, leaving 15 bases between them. The length of the CDR3 is 14 residues.

This clonotype has a handful of counts. CDR3 nucleotide sequence: TGTGCCAGCAGCGCCTTAGCGGGACTGTTAACAGATACGCAGTATTTT. Translated, it gives CASSALAGLLTDTQYF. This rearrangement joins TRBV7-6 to TRBJ2-3; 8 nucleotides line up with TRBD2. The CDR3 has 16 amino acids. From germline, CDR1 is SGHVS and CDR2 FNYEAQ. The V gene end was trimmed by 5 bases and the J gene end by 3 bases; junction bases not matched to a gene: 10.

Ten or more counts support this clonotype. The chain couples TRBV28 to TRBJ2-5, with D hard to call. Germline V gene sequence: CDR1 MDHEN, CDR2 SYDVKM. This CDR3 contains 15 residues. Trimming removed 2 bases at V and 6 bases at J, with 16 bases between. The CDR3 is CASSLIVANSQTQYF. CDR3 DNA: TGTGCCAGCAGTTTAATTGTCGCAAACTCGCAGACCCAGTACTTC.

The gene calls are TRBV20-1 and TRBJ2-7; possibly TRBD2 for D (5 bases). V lost 1 base to trimming and J lost 2 bases, with 12 bases between them. CDR3 length: 14 residues. The germline gives CDR1 DFQATT, CDR2 SNEGSKA (reference sequence). Written as DNA, the CDR3 is TGCAGTGCTAGAGTGGCTAGCAAAGCCTACGAGCAGTACTTC. Its protein product is CSARVASKAYEQYF.

This clonotype was seen only a few times. The genes are TRBV27 and TRBJ2-5, with 9 bases that match TRBD1. The CDR3 covers 13 residues. CDR1 is MNHEY and CDR2 is SMNVEV in the germline V gene (reference sequence). Germline trimming cut 8 bases from V and 3 bases from J; bases unmatched to any gene: 4. The CDR3 protein is CASQRQGEETQYF. CDR3 sequence (DNA): TGTGCCAGCCAAAGACAGGGGGAAGAGACCCAGTACTTC.

The rearrangement joins TRBV6-1 to TRBJ1-1; D perhaps matches TRBD1 (5 bases). Per the germline V gene, CDR1 is MNHNS and CDR2 is SASEGT. Trimming stripped 6 bases from V and 8 bases from J, with 19 bases between. The CDR3 extends over 14 amino acids. The CDR3 DNA reads as TGTGCCAGCAGCAGTCGGGGCGGGATGGAGGAAGCTTTCTTT. It is translated as CASSSRGGMEEAFF.

Only a few counts were recorded for this clonotype. The genes are TRBV29-1 and TRBJ1-3; D gene ambiguous. The CDR3 totals 14 residues. Per the germline V gene, CDR1 is SQVTM and CDR2 is ANQGSEA. V was cut by 3 bases and J by 0 bases, with 9 bases left in between. The DNA of the CDR3 is TGCAGCGTTGACGAGAAGTCCTCTGGAAACACCATATATTTT. Protein product: CSVDEKSSGNTIYF.